This T cell receptor beta chain is drawn from a study of response to subunit inactivated influenza vaccine. Each CDR3 protein gets one entry after TCRdb re-called the RT-PCR reads with MiXCR. The sample has 450,000 to 700,000 distinct CDR3 sequences, about 15% seen once; the top ten hold 11%. The specimen was PBMCs from blood, collected roughly 13 days after vaccination. This receptor was taken from a man aged 45 to 65 who received an inactivated influenza vaccine.

DNA of the CDR3: TGTGCCAGCAGTTTACCCAAGACTAGCGGGGTCACAGATACGCAGTATTTT. Protein: CASSLPKTSGVTDTQYF. The genes are TRBV27 and TRBJ2-3, with 11 bases fitting TRBD2. Germline-derived CDR1 and CDR2 are MNHEY and SMNVEV (reference sequence). The CDR3 length is 17 residues. V lost 2 bases to trimming and J lost 2 bases; unmatched junction nucleotides: 6.